A single sample gave rise to the 15 T cell receptor beta chains below, sequenced in a study of cytomegalovirus exposure and HLA in healthy donors (dated by TCRdb to between 2016 and 2019). Libraries came from the immunoSEQ multiplex PCR assay. The multiplex PCR relied on a mix of 60 forward primers for TCR Vbeta segments and 13 reverse primers for TCR Jbeta segments. Sourced from immuneACCESS, this table was stored by TCRdb with only in-frame sequences that have V and J called. A share of the clones is absent; for the studies checked, an unresolved V gene accounts for under half, and the remainder has no known explanation. A total of 55,000 to 65,000 clones appear in this sample, approximately 80% of them only once. The ten largest clones take up 2.5% to 3.5% of the sample. The source material was PBMCs. Receptors originate from a woman in her 40s in good health and CMV-seropositive.

The chain uses TRBV18 and TRBJ1-4; 8 nucleotides match TRBD1. This CDR3 is built from 12 residues. Germline lookup yields CDR1 KGHSH and CDR2 LQKENI. J was trimmed by 7 bases and V by 8 bases; bases with no gene match: 3. The CDR3 spells CASQGAGEKLFF. Here the CDR3 DNA reads TGTGCCAGCCAGGGGGCAGGTGAAAAACTGTTTTTT.

This chain connects TRBV7-9 to TRBJ2-6; 10 bases line up with TRBD1. V shed 10 bases, J shed 0 bases, and the junction held 6 bases outside the gene matches. This CDR3 is 16 amino acids long. Germline loops: CDR1 SEHNR, CDR2 FQNEAQ (reference sequence). This CDR3 reads CANPRDRGSGANVLTF. In nucleotides, the CDR3 is TGTGCCAACCCTCGGGACAGGGGCTCTGGGGCCAACGTCCTGACTTTC. The whole variable domain, filled in from reference TRBV7-9 and TRBJ2-6, reads DTGVSQNPRHKITKRGQNVTFRCDPISEHNRLYWYRQTLGQGPEFLTYFQNEAQLEKSRLLSDRFSAERPKGSFSTLEIQRTEQGDSAMYLCANPRDRGSGANVLTFGAGSRLTVL.

The V gene is TRBV4-1, the J gene TRBJ2-5, with TRBD2 matching over 12 bases. Trimming cost V 3 bases and J 5 bases; bases outside gene matches: 10. The germline gives CDR1 MGHRA, CDR2 YSYEKL. The CDR3 spans 17 residues. CDR3 in amino acids: CASSQGSSGGGYETQYF. CDR3 sequence (DNA): TGCGCCAGCAGCCAGGGTTCTAGCGGGGGGGGGTACGAGACCCAGTACTTC.

V gene TRBV6-1 combines with J gene TRBJ1-5, with TRBD1 identical over 7 bases. The CDR3 loop spans 14 amino acids. V shed 6 bases, J shed 6 bases, and the junction held 8 bases outside the gene matches. Germline CDR1 and CDR2: MNHNS and SASEGT. Written as DNA, the CDR3 is TGTGCCAGCAGATTTGACAGGGTAGCTCAGCCCCAGCATTTT. This gives the protein CASRFDRVAQPQHF.

For the CDR3, the DNA is TGTGCCATCAGGGGACAGGGAGATCAGCCCCAGCATTTT. It encodes CAIRGQGDQPQHF. The rearrangement links TRBV10-3 to TRBJ1-5, with 9 bases matching TRBD1. Germline V lookup: CDR1 ENHRY, CDR2 SYGVKD. Trimming at V came to 6 bases and at J to 5 bases, leaving 2 bases not matched to a gene. CDR3 length: 13 residues.

The rearrangement links TRBV6-5 to TRBJ1-2; D gene uncertain. Germline V gives CDR1 MNHEY, CDR2 SVGAGI. The CDR3 covers 11 residues. V lost 8 bases and J lost 3, with 7 bases in between. CDR3 protein: CASGVHYGYTF. In nucleotides, the CDR3 is TGTGCCAGCGGAGTTCACTATGGCTACACCTTC.

The CDR3 DNA is TGTGCCAGCAGCTTATCGAGCGTCCGGTACGGCTACACCTTC. Its protein product is CASSLSSVRYGYTF. The genes are TRBV7-9 and TRBJ1-2; D is undetermined. V lost 2 bases to trimming and J lost 8 bases, with 15 bases between them. This CDR3 region has 14 residues. The V gene's germline CDR1 is SEHNR and CDR2 FQNEAQ (reference sequence).

The CDR3 sequence is CASSFDRPPMAGELFF. CDR3 bases: TGTGCCAGCAGCTTCGACAGGCCCCCCATGGCCGGGGAGCTGTTTTTT. The V and J genes are TRBV7-3 and TRBJ2-2; the D gene is possibly TRBD1 (6 bases). CDR3 size: 16 residues. V lost 3 bases and J 6 bases, leaving 17 bases between the germline ends. Germline loops: CDR1 SGHTA, CDR2 FQGTGA. Based on the CDR3 plus reference TRBV7-3 and TRBJ2-2, the full variable domain is GAGVSQTPSNKVTEKGKYVELRCDPISGHTALYWYRQSLGQGPEFLIYFQGTGAADDSGLPNDRFFAVRPEGSVSTLKIQRTERGDSAVYLCASSFDRPPMAGELFFGEGSRLTVL.

The gene calls are TRBV28 and TRBJ1-5, with 9 bases identical to TRBD1. The CDR3 has 14 residues. Germline V gene data show CDR1 as MDHEN and CDR2 as SYDVKM. V shed 3 bases and J 7 bases; nucleotides not matched to a gene: 4. This CDR3 is CASSLGQGYQPQHF. CDR3 nucleotides: TGTGCCAGCAGTTTGGGACAGGGTTACCAGCCCCAGCATTTT.

The chain employs TRBV11-2 and TRBJ1-2; 11 bases align to TRBD1. V shed 3 bases and J 7 bases; nucleotides not matched to a gene: 4. Germline V gene sequence: CDR1 SGHAT, CDR2 FQNNGV. The CDR3 covers 14 residues. The CDR3 sequence: CASSFGQGASGYTF. The DNA of the CDR3 is TGTGCCAGCAGCTTTGGACAGGGGGCGAGTGGCTACACCTTC.

The chain has TRBV19 and TRBJ1-1; D gene unclear. CDR1 LNHDA and CDR2 SQIVND come from the germline V gene (reference sequence). The CDR3 runs 13 residues. Trimming pared 5 bases from V and 1 base from J, leaving 8 bases between. Here the CDR3 DNA reads TGTGCCAGTAGTGTTCGGTGGAACACTGAAGCTTTCTTT. Translating it yields CASSVRWNTEAFF.

This chain joins TRBV12-5 and TRBJ2-3; 7 bases are shared with TRBD1. CDR3 length: 12 amino acids. Germline V lookup: CDR1 LGHNT, CDR2 FRNRAP. The V gene end was trimmed by 1 base and the J gene end by 8 bases; junction bases not matched to a gene: 0. The DNA for the CDR3 is TGTGCTAGTGGTTTGGCAGGGGGTACGCAGTATTTT. Translating it yields CASGLAGGTQYF.

The gene calls are TRBV10-1 and TRBJ2-2; D is perhaps TRBD1 (6 bases). Germline CDR1 is WNHNN and CDR2 is SYGVQD (reference sequence). The CDR3 covers 16 residues. V gave up 0 bases and J gave up 0 bases, with 8 bases separating them. CDR3 loop: CASSESPGANTGELFF. The DNA for the CDR3 is TGCGCCAGCAGTGAGTCTCCAGGGGCGAACACCGGGGAGCTGTTTTTT.

This clone was counted once. This chain links TRBV11-2 with TRBJ1-4, with 8 bases matching TRBD1. Trimming at V came to 1 base and at J to 7 bases, leaving 8 bases not matched to a gene. The germline V gene encodes CDR1 SGHAT and CDR2 FQNNGV. This CDR3 region has 16 residues. In nucleotides, the CDR3 is TGTGCCAGCAGCTTAGGTTTCAGGACAGGGATTGAAAAACTGTTTTTT. Protein sequence: CASSLGFRTGIEKLFF. The entire variable domain, with the rest obtained from reference TRBV11-2 and TRBJ1-4, is as follows: EAGVAQSPRYKIIEKRQSVAFWCNPISGHATLYWYQQILGQGPKLLIQFQNNGVVDDSQLPKDRFSAERLKGVDSTLKIQPAKLEDSAVYLCASSLGFRTGIEKLFFGSGTQLSVL.

The chain couples TRBV5-4 to TRBJ1-4; the match to TRBD1 covers 10 bases. The CDR3 is made up of 15 amino acids. V lost 4 bases to trimming and J lost 5 bases; unmatched junction nucleotides: 5. Germline CDR1 is SGHNT and CDR2 is YYREEE (reference sequence). This CDR3 is CASSRGQGRNEKLFF. In DNA, the CDR3 is TGTGCCAGCAGCCGGGGACAGGGGAGGAATGAAAAACTGTTTTTT.